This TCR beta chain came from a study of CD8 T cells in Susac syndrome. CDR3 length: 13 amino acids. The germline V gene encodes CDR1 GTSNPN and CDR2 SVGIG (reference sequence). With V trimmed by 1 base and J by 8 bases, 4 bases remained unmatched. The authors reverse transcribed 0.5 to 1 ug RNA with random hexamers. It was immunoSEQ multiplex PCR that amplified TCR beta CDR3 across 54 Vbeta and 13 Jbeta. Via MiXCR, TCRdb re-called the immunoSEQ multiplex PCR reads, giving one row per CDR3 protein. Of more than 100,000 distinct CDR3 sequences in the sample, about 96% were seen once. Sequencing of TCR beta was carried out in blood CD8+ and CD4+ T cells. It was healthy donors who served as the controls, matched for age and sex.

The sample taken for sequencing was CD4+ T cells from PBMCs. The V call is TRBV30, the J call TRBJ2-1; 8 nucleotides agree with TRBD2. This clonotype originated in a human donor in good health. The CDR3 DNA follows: TGTGCCTGGAGTGAGGGCGGGAGGTATGAGCAGTTCTTC. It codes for CAWSEGGRYEQFF.